These 14 T cell receptor beta chains originate from one sample sequenced in a study of CD8 T cells in Susac syndrome. Reverse transcription used roughly 0.45 to 1 ug RNA and random hexamers. TCRdb re-analysed the immunoSEQ multiplex PCR reads in MiXCR, keeping a single row per CDR3 protein. The table lists 100,000 to 150,000 distinct CDR3 sequences, 93% of them singletons. Material for sequencing was CD8+ T cells from PBMCs. The source of these receptors is a human donor with multiple sclerosis.

In this sample, this clonotype turned up once. This chain uses TRBV9 with TRBJ2-5, with 7 nucleotides matching TRBD1. Germline V CDR1 and CDR2: SGDLS, YYNGEE. The CDR3 spans 14 residues. J was trimmed by 9 bases and V by 4 bases; bases with no gene match: 12. The DNA for the CDR3 is TGTGCCAGCAGCACCTCTGGGACAGTAGAAGCCCAGTACTTC. Encoded protein: CASSTSGTVEAQYF.

J is TRBJ2-5 and V is TRBV20-1; 10 nucleotides align to TRBD2. The V gene's germline CDR1 is DFQATT and CDR2 SNEGSKA (reference sequence). CDR3 length: 17 residues. With V trimmed by 3 bases and J by 4 bases, 14 bases remained unmatched. The CDR3 here is CSARDPGSGGAGETQYF. For the CDR3, the DNA is TGCAGTGCTAGGGATCCGGGAAGCGGGGGGGCGGGAGAGACCCAGTACTTC.

This chain uses TRBV5-1 with TRBJ1-5; tentative D call: TRBD1 (6 bases). CDR1 is SGHRS and CDR2 is YFSETQ in the germline V gene. This CDR3 has 13 residues. The V and J ends lost 3 bases and 7 bases respectively, with 11 bases between them. The DNA of the CDR3 is TGCGCCAGCAGCTCAACAGGGAACCAGCCCCAGCATTTT. Residues: CASSSTGNQPQHF.

V is TRBV6-2 or TRBV6-3 and J is TRBJ2-7; D tentatively reads TRBD1 or TRBD2 (5 bases each). Germline V gene lookup returns CDR1 MNHEY and CDR2 SVGEGT. Trimming took off 5 bases at V and 3 bases at J, with 11 bases between the two ends. This CDR3 spans 13 amino acids. This chain's CDR3 is CASSGGRIYEQYV. CDR3 sequence (DNA): TGTGCCAGCAGTGGGGGACGGATCTACGAGCAGTACGTC.

The V call is TRBV5-6, the J call TRBJ1-5, with D perhaps matching TRBD1 (5 bases). Trimming removed 5 bases at V and 5 bases at J, with 8 bases between. The CDR3 is 12 amino acids. Per the germline V gene, CDR1 is SGHDT and CDR2 is YYEEEE. The CDR3 here is CASSAGHQPQHF. Written as DNA, the CDR3 is TGTGCCAGCAGTGCGGGGCATCAGCCCCAGCATTTT.

The rearrangement links TRBV9 to TRBJ1-1, with a possible D match to TRBD1 (5 bases). Per the germline V gene, CDR1 is SGDLS and CDR2 is YYNGEE. The CDR3 length is 15 residues. Trimming shortened V by 3 bases and J by 1 base, and 13 bases separated the two germline ends. Here the CDR3 reads CASSASGARNTEAFF. In DNA form, the CDR3 reads TGTGCCAGCAGCGCTTCCGGGGCTAGGAACACTGAAGCTTTCTTT.

This sequence joins TRBV4-2 and TRBJ1-2, with D possibly TRBD1 on 5 matching bases. V was clipped by 3 bases and J by 4 bases, with 15 bases between them. The CDR3 length is 15 residues. Per the germline V gene, CDR1 is LGHNA and CDR2 is YNFKEQ. CDR3 region: CASSQAPHRIYGYTF. DNA of the CDR3: TGTGCCAGCAGCCAGGCCCCCCACAGGATCTATGGCTACACCTTC.

The chain employs TRBV12-3 or TRBV12-4 and TRBJ1-1; D gene uncertain. V lost 6 bases and J 11 bases, leaving 10 bases between the germline ends. This CDR3 has 10 residues. The CDR3 nucleotides are TGTGCCAGCAGCGGCGGCGCGGCTTTCTTT. It is translated as CASSGGAAFF.

This chain uses TRBV9 with TRBJ2-1; 8 bases line up with TRBD1. The V segment lost 1 base and the J segment 6 bases; nucleotides outside the gene matches: 3. This CDR3 contains 14 residues. The V gene's germline CDR1 is SGDLS and CDR2 YYNGEE. The CDR3 region is CASSVLGTGNEQFF. DNA of the CDR3: TGTGCCAGCAGCGTATTAGGGACAGGCAATGAGCAGTTCTTC. Using reference TRBV9 and TRBJ2-1 for the parts outside the CDR3, the full variable domain is DSGVTQTPKHLITATGQRVTLRCSPRSGDLSVYWYQQSLDQGLQFLIQYYNGEERAKGNILERFSAQQFPDLHSELNLSSLELGDSALYFCASSVLGTGNEQFFGPGTRLTVL.

This rearrangement joins TRBV7-9 to TRBJ2-3; 13 positions match TRBD2. The CDR3 is made up of 17 amino acids. Per germline, CDR1 SEHNR and CDR2 FQNEAQ (reference sequence). V shed 5 bases and J 3 bases; nucleotides not matched to a gene: 8. The CDR3 here is CASSPPGTSGETDTQYF. Here the CDR3 DNA reads TGTGCCAGCAGCCCGCCCGGGACTAGCGGGGAAACAGATACGCAGTATTTT.

This chain connects TRBV27 to TRBJ2-2, with TRBD2 identical over 9 bases. V lost 5 bases to trimming and J lost 4 bases; unmatched junction nucleotides: 14. The CDR3 contains 18 residues. Germline-derived CDR1 and CDR2 are MNHEY and SMNVEV (reference sequence). Here the CDR3 DNA reads TGTGCCAGCAGTCCGACAAGGGCGGGAGGGTTCGGCACCGGGGAGCTGTTTTTT. This sequence encodes CASSPTRAGGFGTGELFF.

This clonotype was detected only once. The chain is built from TRBV7-9 and TRBJ2-6, with a possible D match to TRBD2 (5 bases). CDR1 SEHNR and CDR2 FQNEAQ come from the germline V gene (reference sequence). The CDR3 is 19 amino acids. The V end lost 0 bases, the J end lost 0 bases, and 15 bases lay between the germline ends. The CDR3 DNA reads as TGTGCCAGCAGCTTAGCGCGTCTAGCTAAGAGCTCTGGGGCCAACGTCCTGACTTTC. Protein product: CASSLARLAKSSGANVLTF. Drawing the rest from reference TRBV7-9 and TRBJ2-6, the complete variable domain is DTGVSQNPRHKITKRGQNVTFRCDPISEHNRLYWYRQTLGQGPEFLTYFQNEAQLEKSRLLSDRFSAERPKGSFSTLEIQRTEQGDSAMYLCASSLARLAKSSGANVLTFGAGSRLTVL.

This rearrangement joins TRBV12-3 or TRBV12-4 to TRBJ2-2, with unresolved D. This CDR3 has 14 amino acids. V lost 4 bases and J 5 bases, leaving 11 bases between the germline ends. The DNA of the CDR3 is TGTGCCAGCAGTTACAAAGGGCGTACCGGGGAGCTGTTTTTT. Protein product: CASSYKGRTGELFF.

The chain employs TRBV5-6 and TRBJ1-1; D uncertain. In germline, CDR1 is SGHDT, CDR2 YYEEEE. The V and J ends lost 4 bases and 5 bases respectively, with 12 bases between them. The CDR3 covers 13 residues. The CDR3 here is CASSHLAGTEAFF. The CDR3 DNA sequence: TGTGCCAGCAGCCACCTGGCAGGTACTGAAGCTTTCTTT.